The rows below give T cell receptor beta chains drawn from one sample of a study of T cell responses to AZD1222 COVID-19 vaccine. Assay: immunoSEQ multiplex PCR; the TCRdb copy retains only in-frame clones and omits some. The sample contains 95,000 to 150,000 clones, 70% to 90% of which appear only once. This specimen consisted of peripheral blood, obtained on day 0 of AZD1222 vaccination. The receptors were sampled from an adult in good health. Both conserved end residues are trimmed from each CDR3. The order of the fields is V gene, clone size, CDR3 protein. Clone size appears in some rows only: once, few, many, or a class for an expanded clone.

TRBV2	NA	ASRPSSGQAAWQPQH
TRBV18	once	ASSPPGRGNQPQH
TRBV11-2	NA	ASSSPMGGASDNEQF
TRBV4-3	once	ASSQVTSGGPNTGELF
TRBV12-2	once	ASRPWRRTYEQY
TRBV28	NA	ASRAAGGTDEQF
TRBV19	NA	ASSMVQGRYEQY
TRBV6-5	NA	ASAEQGLNEKLF
TRBV2	NA	ASKEYSNQPQH
TRBV5-1	once	ASSLLHSDGSYEQY
TRBV28	NA	ASSSLTTVGARVGNTEAF
TRBV5-1	NA	ASSSWRGGTEAF
TRBV4-1	NA	ASSQEGEHYGYT
TRBV28	NA	ASSLTTGARQPQH
TRBV7-8	NA	ASGTDRLSEAF
TRBV7-3	NA	ASSRTRNTEAF
TRBV18	NA	ASSPRHDAGWNEAF
TRBV3-1/TRBV3-2	NA	ASSQDRAGGRETQY
TRBV18	NA	ASSPQGGGNQPQH
TRBV3-1/TRBV3-2	NA	ASSQDQGALRGYT
TRBV6-5	few	ASSLRDSAPYEQY
TRBV28	NA	ASVQVNYNEQF
TRBV27	NA	ASRDRDQPQH
TRBV24-1	NA	ATSDSMAADSQY
TRBV24-1	few	ATSGLPGQKNTGELF
TRBV6-6	NA	ASSAGTGFYEQY
TRBV6-5	many	AGGTGQPQH